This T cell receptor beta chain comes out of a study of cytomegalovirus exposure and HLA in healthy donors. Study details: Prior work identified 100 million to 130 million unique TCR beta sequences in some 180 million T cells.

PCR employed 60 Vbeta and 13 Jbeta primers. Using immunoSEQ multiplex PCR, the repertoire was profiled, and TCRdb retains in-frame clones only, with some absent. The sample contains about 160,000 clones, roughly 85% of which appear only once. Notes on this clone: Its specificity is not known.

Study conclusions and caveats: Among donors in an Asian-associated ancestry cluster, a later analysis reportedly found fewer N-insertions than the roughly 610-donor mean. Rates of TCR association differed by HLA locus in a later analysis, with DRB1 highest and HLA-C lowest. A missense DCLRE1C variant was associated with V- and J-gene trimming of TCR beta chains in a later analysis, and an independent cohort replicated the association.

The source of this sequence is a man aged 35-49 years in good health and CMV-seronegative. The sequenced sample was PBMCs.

This CDR3 reads CASSSMREVTGELFF. CDR3 bases: TGTGCCAGCAGTTCTATGCGGGAGGTCACCGGGGAGCTGTTTTTT. The V and J genes are TRBV27 and TRBJ2-2, with TRBD2 identical over 8 bases. The germline CDR1 and CDR2 sequences are MNHEY and SMNVEV (reference sequence). V trimming: 4 bases; J trimming: 4 bases; junction bases outside the gene matches: 5. CDR3 size: 15 residues.